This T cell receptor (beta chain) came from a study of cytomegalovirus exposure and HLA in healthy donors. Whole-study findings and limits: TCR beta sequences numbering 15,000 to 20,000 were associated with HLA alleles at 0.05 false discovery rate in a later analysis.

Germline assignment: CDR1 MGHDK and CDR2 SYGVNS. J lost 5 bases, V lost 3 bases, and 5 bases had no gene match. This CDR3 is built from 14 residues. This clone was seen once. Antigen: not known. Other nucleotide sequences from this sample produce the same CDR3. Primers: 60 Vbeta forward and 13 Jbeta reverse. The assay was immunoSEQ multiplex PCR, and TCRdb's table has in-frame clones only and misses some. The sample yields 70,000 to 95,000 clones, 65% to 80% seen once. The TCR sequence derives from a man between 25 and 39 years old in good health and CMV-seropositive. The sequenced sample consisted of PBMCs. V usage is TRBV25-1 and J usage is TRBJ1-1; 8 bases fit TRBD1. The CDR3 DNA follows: TGTGCCAGCAGTGAGACAGGGGAATTGACTGAAGCTTTCTTT. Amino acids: CASSETGELTEAFF.